One sample yielded the 10 T cell receptor beta chains listed below, sequenced in a study of OX40 agonist ivuxolimab in advanced cancers. Sequencing was performed with immunoSEQ multiplex PCR; in TCRdb, only in-frame clones are kept and a portion is missing. The sample gives tens of thousands of clones, roughly 83% of which show up once; less than 4% is in the top ten. The source was CD4+ or CD8+ T cells sorted from blood, collected in a trial of the OX40 agonist ivuxolimab. These receptors all stem from an adult with an advanced solid tumor such as melanoma, head and neck, liver or kidney cancer.

V gene TRBV28 combines with J gene TRBJ1-2; 8 bases align to TRBD1. CDR3 length: 14 residues. In germline, CDR1 is MDHEN, CDR2 SYDVKM. After removal of 1 base from V and 6 bases from J, the junction contained 4 bases not matched to a gene. CDR3 amino acids: CASSLFSDRDGYTF. Written as DNA, the CDR3 is TGTGCCAGCAGTTTATTCTCGGACAGGGATGGCTACACCTTC.

This clone was recorded a few times. The chain employs TRBV2 and TRBJ2-7; D unresolved. The CDR3 loop spans 14 amino acids. Germline V lookup: CDR1 SNHLY, CDR2 FYNNEI. The V end was cut by 7 bases, the J end by 2 bases, with 15 bases between. The CDR3 is CASTAKYTAYEQYF. The CDR3 DNA reads as TGTGCCAGCACGGCAAAGTACACGGCCTACGAGCAGTACTTC.

The chain uses TRBV11-2 and TRBJ2-7; possible D gene TRBD2, 6 bases. Germline-derived CDR1 and CDR2 are SGHAT and FQNNGV. This CDR3 spans 15 amino acids. The V and J ends lost 1 base and 1 base respectively, with 11 bases between them. The CDR3 sequence: CASSLGHGGSYEQYF. The DNA of the CDR3 is TGTGCCAGCAGCTTAGGCCACGGGGGATCCTACGAGCAGTACTTC.

The chain carries TRBV4-2 and TRBJ2-3; weak D call: TRBD1 (5 bases). The CDR3 is made up of 16 amino acids. The germline gives CDR1 LGHNA, CDR2 YNFKEQ. Trimming removed 0 bases from V and 8 bases from J, with 18 bases in between. CDR3 DNA sequence: TGTGCCAGCAGCCAAGATAACCAGGGTCAGACGGGTACGCAGTATTTT. Translated, it gives CASSQDNQGQTGTQYF.

This clone was detected only a few times. V gene TRBV11-3 combines with J gene TRBJ1-5; D perhaps matches TRBD1 (6 bases). There are 12 residues in the CDR3. The germline CDR1 and CDR2 sequences are SGHNT and YENEEA. The V and J ends lost 5 bases and 7 bases respectively, with 9 bases between them. The CDR3 DNA reads TGTGCCAGCAGCCCAGGGGACCAGCCCCAGCATTTT. It yields the protein CASSPGDQPQHF.

The chain couples TRBV6-5 to TRBJ2-1, with a possible D match to TRBD1 (5 bases). This CDR3 contains 13 residues. The V end lost 6 bases, the J end lost 12 bases, and 18 bases lay between the germline ends. In germline, CDR1 is MNHEY, CDR2 SVGAGI. The CDR3, as DNA: TGTGCCAGCAGGCCCGGGCTCACCCAGGGGCAGTTCTTC. It yields the protein CASRPGLTQGQFF.

The chain carries TRBV7-2 and TRBJ1-5; TRBD1 agrees at 8 bases. The germline V gene encodes CDR1 SGHTA and CDR2 FQGNSA. This CDR3 is built from 14 residues. V was pared by 5 bases and J by 5 bases, with 5 bases of the junction left unmatched. CDR3 sequence (DNA): TGTGCCAGCAGCGCGGGACAGGCCGATCAGCCCCAGCATTTT. It codes for CASSAGQADQPQHF.

The rearrangement uses TRBV7-9 and TRBJ2-7; D gene uncertain. From germline, CDR1 is SEHNR and CDR2 FQNEAQ (reference sequence). V was shortened by 3 bases and J by 4 bases, with 4 bases between the two germline ends. CDR3 length: 11 residues. CDR3 amino acids: CASSLTYEQYF. The CDR3 region has the DNA TGTGCCAGCAGCTTGACTTACGAGCAGTACTTC.

The rearrangement links TRBV7-9 to TRBJ1-1; 8 bases line up with TRBD1. V shed 5 bases, J shed 4 bases, and the junction held 3 bases outside the gene matches. The CDR3 has 13 amino acids. Germline V CDR1 and CDR2: SEHNR, FQNEAQ (reference sequence). The chain's CDR3 is CASSAGQGTEAFF. The DNA for the CDR3 is TGTGCCAGCAGCGCCGGACAGGGCACTGAAGCTTTCTTT. The variable domain in full, with the rest retrieved from reference TRBV7-9 and TRBJ1-1, is DTGVSQNPRHKITKRGQNVTFRCDPISEHNRLYWYRQTLGQGPEFLTYFQNEAQLEKSRLLSDRFSAERPKGSFSTLEIQRTEQGDSAMYLCASSAGQGTEAFFGQGTRLTVV.

This clone has only a few counts. The DNA of the CDR3 is TGCAGCGTTGCGGTCCAGGGTGGGTCCGATGAAGCTTTCTTT. Residues: CSVAVQGGSDEAFF. The rearrangement links TRBV29-1 to TRBJ1-1; weak D call: TRBD1 (5 bases). The V gene lost 4 bases and the J gene lost 7 bases, with 19 bases spanning the gap. The V gene's germline CDR1 is SQVTM and CDR2 ANQGSEA. The CDR3 consists of 14 residues.